The rows below give T cell receptor beta chains drawn from one sample of a study of T cells after yellow fever vaccination. Each CDR3 protein is one row after TCRdb ran MiXCR on the 5' RACE reads. The sample lists 450,000 to 600,000 distinct CDR3 sequences; roughly a sixth were seen once. The sequencing here drew on PBMCs, taken 4 to 5 days after the first yellow fever vaccination. The receptors stem from a young man who received the YFV17D yellow fever vaccine. The CDR3 runs from the conserved cysteine through the conserved F or W. A D gene is named only where the DNA matches it firmly. Where a row states a size, it is once, few, many or the class of an expanded clone; other rows omit it.

>-|TRBJ2-3|TRBV20-1|-
TGCAGTGCTAGAGATACCGGGGGAGCTACGCAGTATTTT
CSARDTGGATQYF
>TRBD2|TRBJ2-5|TRBV5-1|-
TGCGCCAGCAGCAAGGACGGGGGGGTTCGGGAGACCCAGTACTTC
CASSKDGGVRETQYF
>-|TRBJ1-2|TRBV4-1|-
TGCGCCAGCAGCCAAGAATTAGGGATGAGGTACTATGGCTACACCTTC
CASSQELGMRYYGYTF
>-|TRBJ2-5|TRBV7-9|-
TGTGCCAGCAGCTTTGCAGGGAATGGGGAGACCCAGTACTTC
CASSFAGNGETQYF
>TRBD1|TRBJ1-1|TRBV3-1|-
TGTGCCAGCAGCCATTGGGACAGGGGGAACACTGAAGCTTTCTTT
CASSHWDRGNTEAFF
>-|TRBJ2-3|TRBV6-1|-
TGTGCCAGCAGTGAAGATACAGTCGAGGCAGATACGCAGTATTTT
CASSEDTVEADTQYF
>-|TRBJ2-3|TRBV7-2|few
TGTGCCAGCAGCCCACGGGGGGCCTTTGGAGGGTATACGCAGTATTTT
CASSPRGAFGGYTQYF
>TRBD1|TRBJ2-7|TRBV7-9|-
TGTGCCAGCAGCCCAGGGGGAACAAGCTACGAGCAGTACTTC
CASSPGGTSYEQYF
>TRBD2|TRBJ2-3|TRBV5-1|-
TGCGCCAGCAGCAGATCTTTGCGGGGGGATACGCAGTATTTT
CASSRSLRGDTQYF
>TRBD1|TRBJ1-2|TRBV28|-
TGTGCCAGCAGTCTCCAACAGCCGGGACAGGGATATGGCTACACCTTC
CASSLQQPGQGYGYTF
>-|TRBJ2-7|TRBV12-3/TRBV12-4|many
TGTGCCAGCAGCCGTATGGGAGGGCAGTACTTC
CASSRMGGQYF
>-|TRBJ1-1|TRBV30|few
TGTGCCTGGATTACTTCAGCACTTAACACTGAAGCTTTCTTT
CAWITSALNTEAFF
>-|TRBJ2-1|TRBV4-1|few
TGCGCCAGCAGCACCGCGGGACAGTTGTTCTTC
CASSTAGQLFF
>-|TRBJ2-4|TRBV2|-
TGTGCCAGCAGCGAGCGGATCGCCAAAAACATTCAGTACTTC
CASSERIAKNIQYF
>-|TRBJ2-5|TRBV9|-
TGTGCCAGCAGCGTAAGGGGGGACTACCTGGAGACCCAGTACTTC
CASSVRGDYLETQYF
>-|TRBJ2-7|TRBV20-1|few
TGCAGTGCTAGAAGGCCGGATTCGATATCCTACGAGCAGTACTTC
CSARRPDSISYEQYF
>-|TRBJ1-2|TRBV7-9|-
TGTGCCAGCAGCCTCCCCGGACAGACTAACTATGGCTACACCTTC
CASSLPGQTNYGYTF
>TRBD1|TRBJ2-7|TRBV6-1|many
TGTGCCAGCAGTCCCGGGACAGGGCTCTACGAGCAGTACTTC
CASSPGTGLYEQYF
>-|TRBJ2-7|TRBV6-2/TRBV6-3|-
TGTGCCAGCAGGGGAGAGGGAACCTCCTACGAGCAGTACTTC
CASRGEGTSYEQYF
>-|TRBJ2-6|TRBV6-2/TRBV6-3|-
TGTGCCAGCAGTTACTCGGTAGGACCGCGACCTGGGGCCAACGTCCTGACTTTC
CASSYSVGPRPGANVLTF
>-|TRBJ1-2|TRBV5-1|-
TGCGCCAGCAGCGCCAACCCGGACAGTCGGTATGGCTACACCTTC
CASSANPDSRYGYTF
>-|TRBJ2-3|TRBV6-2/TRBV6-3|-
TGTGCCAGCAGTTCGTCCCCGAGGGCAGATACGCAGTATTTT
CASSSSPRADTQYF
>-|TRBJ2-3|TRBV7-3|many
TGTGCCAGCAGCTTAAACCCCGTTGCAGATACGCAGTATTTT
CASSLNPVADTQYF
>TRBD1|TRBJ1-1|TRBV6-5|-
TGTGCCAGCAGTTCGCTTCCGGGACAGGGATCCAGGGGCACTGAAGCTTTCTTT
CASSSLPGQGSRGTEAFF
>-|TRBJ2-3|TRBV7-3|-
TGTGCCAGCAGCCTTTGGTCAGATACGCAGTATTTT
CASSLWSDTQYF
>-|TRBJ2-6|TRBV19|few
TGTGCCAGTAGTATACGCTCTGGGGCCAACGTCCTGACTTTC
CASSIRSGANVLTF
>-|TRBJ2-2|TRBV19|-
TGTGCCAGTAACGACAGGAACACCGGGGAGCTGTTTTTT
CASNDRNTGELFF
>TRBD1|TRBJ2-1|TRBV9|-
TGTGCCAGCAGCGCTGGACAGGGGGCCGTCAATGAGCAGTTCTTC
CASSAGQGAVNEQFF
>-|TRBJ2-3|TRBV19|-
TGTGCCAGTAGTATCTATGATACGCAGTATTTT
CASSIYDTQYF
>TRBD1|TRBJ2-1|TRBV6-5|few
TGTGCCAGCAGTTCCGCTGGGACAGGCAATGAGCAGTTCTTC
CASSSAGTGNEQFF
>TRBD2|TRBJ2-5|TRBV20-1|-
TGCAGTGCTGCTTCTAGCGGGGGCCAGGAGACCCAGTACTTC
CSAASSGGQETQYF
>-|TRBJ2-2|TRBV12-3/TRBV12-4|-
TGTGCCAGCACCGCGGGGACCGGGGAGCTGTTTTTT
CASTAGTGELFF
>-|TRBJ2-7|TRBV4-2|many
TGTGCCAGCAGCCAAGCCGGGGATGGATACGAGCAGTACTTC
CASSQAGDGYEQYF
>-|TRBJ2-3|TRBV6-4|few
TGTGCCAGCAGTATCGGGGGACTCACAGATACGCAGTATTTT
CASSIGGLTDTQYF
>-|TRBJ1-1|TRBV7-6|-
TGTGCCAGCAACAGCCTTACAGGAACTGAAGCTTTCTTT
CASNSLTGTEAFF
>TRBD1|TRBJ1-1|TRBV20-1|-
TGCAGTGCCACCCCCGGGACAGAAAACACTGAAGCTTTCTTT
CSATPGTENTEAFF
>TRBD1|TRBJ2-7|TRBV4-1|few
TGCGCCAGCAGCCAACTAATGTCCGGGACAGGCATTTCAGGGCAGTACTTC
CASSQLMSGTGISGQYF
>-|TRBJ1-1|TRBV6-2/TRBV6-3|few
TGTGCCAGCAGTTTATCAAGGACTGAAGCTTTCTTT
CASSLSRTEAFF
>-|TRBJ1-5|TRBV19|few
TGTGCCAGTAGTATAGCAGGATCGGGCAGCAATCAGCCCCAGCATTTT
CASSIAGSGSNQPQHF
>-|TRBJ2-6|TRBV5-1|-
TGCGCCAGCAGCTTGGATTGGGGGACAATGGCCAACGTCCTGACTTTC
CASSLDWGTMANVLTF
>-|TRBJ2-3|TRBV7-3|few
TGTGCCAGCAGCTCCCAGAGGGGGGCGGGGGAGAGGGCAGATACGCAGTATTTT
CASSSQRGAGERADTQYF
>-|TRBJ2-7|TRBV6-2/TRBV6-3|-
TGTGCCAGCAGTACGAACTACGAGCAGTACTTC
CASSTNYEQYF
>-|TRBJ1-6|TRBV20-1|-
TGCAGTGCTAACTGGGCGGCTGATTCACCCCTCCACTTT
CSANWAADSPLHF
>TRBD1|TRBJ2-3|TRBV5-1|-
TGCGCCAGCAGCCCCGGACAGGGACCGATCACAGATACGCAGTATTTT
CASSPGQGPITDTQYF
>-|TRBJ1-6|TRBV5-5|-
TGTGCCAGCAGCCATGGGCCGAATTCACCCCTCCACTTT
CASSHGPNSPLHF
>TRBD1|TRBJ1-2|TRBV12-3/TRBV12-4|many
TGTGCCAGCAGCCCGGGACAGAGCTATGGCTACACCTTC
CASSPGQSYGYTF
>TRBD1|TRBJ1-2|TRBV12-3/TRBV12-4|-
TGTGCCAGCACCGCGAGACAGGGACTGCGGGGCTACACCTTC
CASTARQGLRGYTF
>-|TRBJ1-2|TRBV6-1|-
TGTGCCAGCAGTGACAGGCCGCAGGGCTACACCTTC
CASSDRPQGYTF
>TRBD2|TRBJ2-1|TRBV5-5|few
TGTGCCAGCAGCTTTCTAGCGGGGGAGTCCTACAATGAGCAGTTCTTC
CASSFLAGESYNEQFF
>-|TRBJ2-2|TRBV2|few
TGTGCCAGCAGCCCAATGACTGCTCTCGCCGGGGAGCTGTTTTTT
CASSPMTALAGELFF
>TRBD1|TRBJ2-2|TRBV29-1|few
TGCAGCGTGGGACAGGGTACCGTCGGGGAGCTGTTTTTT
CSVGQGTVGELFF
>-|TRBJ2-2|TRBV12-3/TRBV12-4|-
TGTGCCAGCAGAGAGGACACGTCCTTTGGGGAGCTGTTTTTT
CASREDTSFGELFF